Shown below are 27 T cell receptor beta chains from a single sample sequenced in a study of naive and memory T cell subsets. A UMI-containing oligonucleotide was joined by 3' ligation to the TCR cDNA template. The SP2 primer and nested alpha and beta constant region primers amplified ligated cDNA in four rounds. TCRdb passed the 5' RACE reads through MiXCR, listing each CDR3 protein once. Of more than 50,000 distinct CDR3 sequences listed, more than 6.5% are singletons. The receptor set was obtained from a female donor in good health.

V and J are TRBV6-6 and TRBJ1-6; no clear D. The germline V gene has CDR1 MNHNY and CDR2 SVGAGI (reference sequence). This CDR3 region has 17 residues. The V and J ends lost 5 bases and 5 bases respectively, with 19 bases between them. CDR3 in DNA: TGTGCCAGCAGTGCTGACCCGTCCCGGCTTAATAATTCACCCCTCCACTTT. It codes for CASSADPSRLNNSPLHF.

This chain joins TRBV6-6 and TRBJ1-5, with 7 bases identical to TRBD1. CDR3 length: 15 amino acids. V was clipped by 2 bases and J by 2 bases; unmatched bases: 3. Germline CDR1 MNHNY, CDR2 SVGAGI (reference sequence). The CDR3 nucleotides are TGTGCCAGCAGTTACCAGCAGGGGGGCAATCAGCCCCAGCATTTT. Protein product: CASSYQQGGNQPQHF.

This clonotype has more than one count but fewer than ten. The V call is TRBV7-8, the J call TRBJ2-5, with 12 bases that match TRBD2. Germline lookup yields CDR1 SGHVS and CDR2 FQNEAQ. CDR3 length: 16 amino acids. Trimming cost V 5 bases and J 1 base; bases outside gene matches: 5. CDR3 residues: CASSTGTSGFQETQYF. DNA for the CDR3: TGTGCCAGCAGCACTGGGACTAGCGGGTTCCAAGAGACCCAGTACTTC.

The chain links TRBV12-3 or TRBV12-4 to TRBJ1-1; D is perhaps TRBD1 (6 bases). The CDR3 has 15 amino acids. V was pared by 2 bases and J by 3 bases, with 13 bases between. The CDR3 DNA reads TGTGCCAGCAGTTTACAAACAGGGAGGGACACTGAAGCTTTCTTT. It codes for CASSLQTGRDTEAFF.

The chain recombines TRBV4-1 with TRBJ1-1; D gene unclear. CDR3 length: 16 residues. The V gene's germline CDR1 is MGHRA and CDR2 YSYEKL. The V end was cut by 1 base, the J end by 2 bases, with 14 bases between. CDR3 protein: CASSQGKLRDNTEAFF. In nucleotides, the CDR3 is TGCGCCAGCAGCCAAGGAAAATTGCGTGATAACACTGAAGCTTTCTTT.

This clonotype was found many times. This may come from a read error, since a much larger clone is one base off. The CDR3 DNA sequence: TGCAGCGTTGGACAGAACTATGGCGACACCTTC. Encoded protein: CSVGQNYGDTF. The V and J genes are TRBV29-1 and TRBJ1-2, with TRBD1 as a possible D gene (5 bases). The CDR3 has 11 residues. Germline V gene sequence: CDR1 SQVTM, CDR2 ANQGSEA.

The chain links TRBV28 to TRBJ1-5; 9 nucleotides agree with TRBD1. Germline V gene lookup returns CDR1 MDHEN and CDR2 SYDVKM. The CDR3 totals 17 residues. V dropped 8 bases and J dropped 1; count of bases not matched to a gene: 12. The CDR3 loop reads CASAIGGTGFSNQPQHF. Here the CDR3 DNA reads TGTGCCAGCGCGATCGGCGGGACAGGGTTCAGCAATCAGCCCCAGCATTTT.

The J gene is TRBJ2-3, the V gene TRBV6-1, with D perhaps TRBD1 (5 bases). V gave up 4 bases and J gave up 3 bases, with 14 bases separating them. CDR3 length: 15 amino acids. Germline V lookup: CDR1 MNHNS, CDR2 SASEGT. The CDR3 DNA reads as TGTGCCAGCAGTGGGACAACAGGCGGAACAGATACGCAGTATTTT. Translating gives CASSGTTGGTDTQYF.

The chain uses TRBV4-2 and TRBJ2-2; TRBD1 might be the D (6 bases). V lost 3 bases to trimming and J lost 5 bases, with 13 bases between them. Germline V gives CDR1 LGHNA, CDR2 YNFKEQ. This CDR3 is 15 amino acids long. CDR3 protein: CASSQDRQTTGELFF. CDR3 sequence (DNA): TGTGCCAGCAGCCAGGACAGACAGACGACCGGGGAGCTGTTTTTT.

Details on this clonotype: This clone may be a read error of a much larger clone one base away. V and J are TRBV29-1 and TRBJ1-1, with a possible D match to TRBD1 (6 bases). The CDR3 totals 12 residues. V lost 7 bases and J lost 5, with 14 bases in between. Germline CDR1 is SQVTM and CDR2 is ANQGSEA. The CDR3 region is CSGGGSHTEAFF. The CDR3 nucleotides read TGCAGCGGAGGGGGAAGCCATACTGAAGCTTTCTTT.

This clonotype was found a few times. The rearrangement links TRBV28 to TRBJ2-7; 8 bases map to TRBD2. The CDR3 sequence is 16 residues long. CDR1 is MDHEN, CDR2 SYDVKM, per germline. The ends lost 3 bases at V and 4 bases at J; junction bases unmatched: 11. As DNA, the CDR3 is TGTGCCAGCAGTTTCCCCGGGGGGGGCAAGGAGTACGAGCAGTACTTC. Protein: CASSFPGGGKEYEQYF.

This clonotype was seen many times. The chain couples TRBV6-4 to TRBJ2-2; D tentatively reads TRBD1 or TRBD2 (6 bases each). Trimming took 4 bases from V and 5 from J, leaving 11 bases between them. This CDR3 is 14 amino acids long. Germline assignment: CDR1 MRHNA and CDR2 SNTAGT. DNA for the CDR3: TGTGCCAGCAGTGTGGGGGGCGAGACCGGGGAGCTGTTTTTT. Residues: CASSVGGETGELFF.

In nucleotides, the CDR3 is TGTGCCAGCAGCTTAGCATTTAACGAATTCACTACGCAGTATTTT. This gives the protein CASSLAFNEFTTQYF. This chain connects TRBV11-2 to TRBJ2-3; D is unresolved. CDR1 is SGHAT and CDR2 is FQNNGV in the germline V gene. V dropped 1 base and J dropped 8 bases, with 16 bases sitting between them. The CDR3 is 15 residues long.

The V call is TRBV11-2, the J call TRBJ2-3; D not resolved. This CDR3 is built from 14 residues. CDR1 SGHAT and CDR2 FQNNGV come from the germline V gene. With 0 bases removed from V and 8 bases from J, the gap between germline ends came to 12 bases. CDR3 residues: CASSLDWSLPTQYF. As DNA, the CDR3 is TGTGCCAGCAGCTTAGATTGGTCACTGCCTACGCAGTATTTT.

This clonotype was picked up a small number of times. The chain links TRBV19 to TRBJ1-4; maybe TRBD1 (6 bases). This CDR3 is 14 amino acids long. V dropped 5 bases and J dropped 8 bases, with 15 bases sitting between them. Germline assignment: CDR1 LNHDA and CDR2 SQIVND (reference sequence). CDR3 nucleotide sequence: TGTGCCAGTAGTGGGTTGGACAGTATGGAAAAACTGTTTTTT. Translating it yields CASSGLDSMEKLFF. The full variable domain, completed using reference TRBV19 and TRBJ1-4, is DGGITQSPKYLFRKEGQNVTLSCEQNLNHDAMYWYRQDPGQGLRLIYYSQIVNDFQKGDIAEGYSVSREKKESFPLTVTSAQKNPTAFYLCASSGLDSMEKLFFGSGTQLSVL.

J is TRBJ2-5 and V is TRBV19, with D perhaps matching TRBD1 (6 bases). V lost 1 base to trimming and J lost 3 bases, with 6 bases between them. This CDR3 has 13 residues. Germline lookup yields CDR1 LNHDA and CDR2 SQIVND (reference sequence). The CDR3 DNA reads as TGTGCCAGTAGTATAGGGACAGAAGAGACCCAGTACTTC. Protein: CASSIGTEETQYF. Full variable domain (remainder filled in from reference TRBV19 and TRBJ2-5): DGGITQSPKYLFRKEGQNVTLSCEQNLNHDAMYWYRQDPGQGLRLIYYSQIVNDFQKGDIAEGYSVSREKKESFPLTVTSAQKNPTAFYLCASSIGTEETQYFGPGTRLLVL.

This clonotype was seen ten or more times. The rearrangement links TRBV11-2 to TRBJ2-5; no clear D gene. The germline V gene encodes CDR1 SGHAT and CDR2 FQNNGV. Trimming removed 0 bases from V and 5 bases from J, with 1 base in between. The CDR3 is 11 residues long. The CDR3 protein is CASSLDETQYF. The CDR3, as DNA: TGTGCCAGCAGCTTAGACGAGACCCAGTACTTC.

In this sample, this clonotype turned up many times. The gene calls are TRBV5-5 and TRBJ1-1; 10 bases match TRBD1. This CDR3 has 16 residues. CDR1 and CDR2 (germline): SGHKS, YYEKEE (reference sequence). Losses at the gene ends were 2 bases for V and 7 bases for J; bases not matched to a gene: 11. This chain's CDR3 is CASSFMSGQGFLEAFF. CDR3 coding DNA: TGTGCCAGCAGCTTTATGTCGGGACAGGGGTTCCTTGAAGCTTTCTTT.

This clonotype was seen a handful of times. This chain connects TRBV28 to TRBJ1-3; maybe TRBD1 (5 bases). Trimming removed 3 bases from V and 4 bases from J, with 16 bases in between. The CDR3 loop spans 16 amino acids. Germline CDR1 is MDHEN and CDR2 is SYDVKM. The CDR3 here is CASSLSPGPGGNTIYF. The CDR3 DNA is TGTGCCAGCAGTTTGAGCCCAGGGCCGGGAGGAAACACCATATATTTT.

The gene calls are TRBV5-1 and TRBJ2-6; weak D call: TRBD2 (6 bases). V dropped 6 bases and J dropped 0 bases, with 10 bases sitting between them. The germline CDR1 and CDR2 sequences are SGHRS and YFSETQ. The CDR3 is 15 residues long. The CDR3 bases are TGCGCCAGCACAATGGGGGGCTCTGGGGCCAACGTCCTGACTTTC. Translating it yields CASTMGGSGANVLTF.

This chain joins TRBV30 and TRBJ2-2, with D uncertain. The germline V and J ends were trimmed by 8 bases and 0 bases, with 19 bases remaining between them. This CDR3 is built from 16 residues. In germline, CDR1 is GTSNPN, CDR2 SVGIG (reference sequence). The CDR3 loop is CALLQGLPANTGELFF. CDR3 coding DNA: TGTGCCCTACTACAAGGTCTCCCTGCGAACACCGGGGAGCTGTTTTTT.

This clonotype occurred many times. CDR3 sequence reads: CASTRGGSNQPQHF. In DNA, the CDR3 is TGTGCCAGCACCCGTGGGGGTAGCAATCAGCCCCAGCATTTT. V gene TRBV28 combines with J gene TRBJ1-5; D may be TRBD1 (5 bases). This CDR3 region has 14 residues. V lost 7 bases and J 0 bases, leaving 10 bases between the germline ends. Germline V lookup: CDR1 MDHEN, CDR2 SYDVKM.

The chain is built from TRBV12-3 or TRBV12-4 and TRBJ1-1; D is uncertain. V lost 0 bases and J 6 bases, leaving 14 bases between the germline ends. This CDR3 is 15 amino acids long. This CDR3 is CASSLASVGNAEAFF. In DNA, the CDR3 is TGTGCCAGCAGTTTAGCCTCCGTGGGTAACGCTGAAGCTTTCTTT.

This clonotype was seen ten or more times. This sequence joins TRBV5-1 and TRBJ1-4; D not resolved. The CDR3 runs to 15 residues. Germline-derived CDR1 and CDR2 are SGHRS and YFSETQ. Trimming left V 4 bases short and J 4 bases short, with 14 bases between. The CDR3 here is CASSRVQERNEKLFF. In DNA, the CDR3 is TGCGCCAGCAGCAGAGTGCAGGAACGTAATGAAAAACTGTTTTTT.

The gene calls are TRBV5-1 and TRBJ2-3, with D possibly matching TRBD2 (5 bases). From germline, CDR1 is SGHRS and CDR2 YFSETQ. This CDR3 has 16 residues. Deletions cut 2 bases from V and 6 bases from J, with 19 bases between. The CDR3 reads CASSLVSGRGLDTQYF. CDR3 DNA sequence: TGCGCCAGCAGCTTAGTGAGCGGTCGGGGTTTGGATACGCAGTATTTT.

This clonotype was seen ten or more times. This rearrangement joins TRBV27 to TRBJ1-5, with D hard to call. Germline CDR1 reads MNHEY; CDR2 reads SMNVEV (reference sequence). The CDR3 has 15 amino acids. V lost 5 bases to trimming and J lost 2 bases, with 13 bases between them. The CDR3 DNA reads as TGTGCCAGCAGTCCCGGGGTTAGGGGCAATCAGCCCCAGCATTTT. Translation: CASSPGVRGNQPQHF.

The chain recombines TRBV6-1 with TRBJ2-3, with D unclear. Germline values: CDR1 MNHNS, CDR2 SASEGT. The CDR3 runs 14 residues. V lost 4 bases and J 6 bases, leaving 14 bases between the germline ends. Written as DNA, the CDR3 is TGTGCCAGCAGTGTGGGTGGTGGTGGGGATACGCAGTATTTT. Encoded protein: CASSVGGGGDTQYF.